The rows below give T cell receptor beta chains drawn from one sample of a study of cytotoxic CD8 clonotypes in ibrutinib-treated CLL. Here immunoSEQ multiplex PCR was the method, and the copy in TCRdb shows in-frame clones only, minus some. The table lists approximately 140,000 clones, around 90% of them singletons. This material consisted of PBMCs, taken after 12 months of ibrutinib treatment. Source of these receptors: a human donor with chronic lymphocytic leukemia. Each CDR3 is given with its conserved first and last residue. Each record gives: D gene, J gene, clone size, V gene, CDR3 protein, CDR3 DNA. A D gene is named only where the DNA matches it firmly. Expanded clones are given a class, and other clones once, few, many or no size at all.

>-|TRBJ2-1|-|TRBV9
CASSVDWANNEQFF
TGTGCCAGCAGCGTAGACTGGGCCAACAATGAGCAGTTCTTC
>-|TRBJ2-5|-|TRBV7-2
CASSPDFETQYF
TGTGCCAGCAGCCCCGATTTCGAGACCCAGTACTTC
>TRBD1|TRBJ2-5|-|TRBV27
CASSLITGVGYQETQYF
TGTGCCAGCAGTTTAATTACAGGGGTTGGGTACCAAGAGACCCAGTACTTC
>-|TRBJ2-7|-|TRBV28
CASSFNSLGEQYF
TGTGCCAGCAGTTTCAACAGCCTTGGCGAGCAGTACTTC
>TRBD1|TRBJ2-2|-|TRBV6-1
CAGQGEGTGELFF
TGTGCTGGACAGGGGGAAGGCACCGGGGAGCTGTTTTTT
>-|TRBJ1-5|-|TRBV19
CASNRDSNQPQHF
TGTGCCAGTAACAGGGACAGCAATCAGCCCCAGCATTTT
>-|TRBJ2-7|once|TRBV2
CASRFLEGASYEQYF
TGTGCCAGCAGGTTTCTGGAAGGGGCCTCCTACGAGCAGTACTTC
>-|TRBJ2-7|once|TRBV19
CASSIQEPYEQYF
TGTGCCAGTAGTATCCAGGAACCCTACGAGCAGTACTTC
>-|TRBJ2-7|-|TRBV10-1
CASGGDQSPYEQYF
TGCGCCAGCGGCGGGGACCAGTCCCCCTACGAGCAGTACTTC
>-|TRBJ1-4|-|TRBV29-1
CSVEGTASSEKLFF
TGCAGCGTTGAAGGGACGGCGTCTAGTGAAAAACTGTTTTTT
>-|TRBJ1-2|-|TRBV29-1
CSVDGVRGYGYTF
TGCAGCGTTGACGGGGTAAGGGGCTATGGCTACACCTTC
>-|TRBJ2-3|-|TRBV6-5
CASRELDTQYF
TGTGCCAGCAGAGAATTAGATACGCAGTATTTT
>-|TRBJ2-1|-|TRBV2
CASSSRTGPNNEQFF
TGTGCCAGCAGCAGCCGGACTGGACCTAACAATGAGCAGTTCTTC
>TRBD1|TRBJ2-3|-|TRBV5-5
CASSLRGPDRGATDTQYF
TGTGCCAGCAGCTTACGGGGACCCGACAGGGGAGCCACAGATACGCAGTATTTT
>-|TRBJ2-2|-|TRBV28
CASSLGGIGAANTGELFF
TGTGCCAGCAGTTTAGGGGGTATAGGGGCCGCGAACACCGGGGAGCTGTTTTTT
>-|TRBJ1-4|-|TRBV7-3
CASTQTPQGPNEKLFF
TGTGCCAGCACCCAAACTCCCCAGGGCCCTAATGAAAAACTGTTTTTT
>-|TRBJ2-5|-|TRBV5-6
CASSPGLGPIFQETQYF
TGTGCCAGCAGCCCGGGACTGGGGCCTATCTTCCAAGAGACCCAGTACTTC
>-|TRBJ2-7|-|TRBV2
CASSRGVYEQYF
TGTGCCAGCAGCAGGGGAGTCTACGAGCAGTACTTC
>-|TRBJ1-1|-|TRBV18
CASSPDNMNTEAFF
TGTGCCAGCTCACCGGACAACATGAACACTGAAGCTTTCTTT
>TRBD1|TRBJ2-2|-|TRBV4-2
CASSQRQGWSGELFF
TGTGCCAGCAGCCAACGACAGGGGTGGTCCGGGGAGCTGTTTTTT
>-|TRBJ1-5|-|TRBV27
CATSPGTGVEVRSPRNQPQHF
TGTGCCACCTCACCCGGGACGGGAGTCGAGGTCCGTAGCCCTCGCAATCAGCCCCAGCATTTT
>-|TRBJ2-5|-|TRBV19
CASSMEPRPQETQYF
TGTGCCAGTAGTATGGAGCCCAGGCCCCAAGAGACCCAGTACTTC
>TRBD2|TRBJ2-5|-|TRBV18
CASSPWGPGLGAETQYF
TGTGCCAGCTCACCTTGGGGGCCGGGACTAGGAGCGGAGACCCAGTACTTC
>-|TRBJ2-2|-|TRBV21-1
CASSKTSVEITGELFF
TGTGCCAGCAGCAAAACTAGCGTCGAGATCACCGGGGAGCTGTTTTTT
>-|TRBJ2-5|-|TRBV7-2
CASSRGSLETQYF
TGTGCCAGCAGCCGGGGGAGTCTAGAGACCCAGTACTTC
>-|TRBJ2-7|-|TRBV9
CASSPKASSYEQYF
TGTGCCAGCAGCCCCAAGGCGAGCTCCTACGAGCAGTACTTC
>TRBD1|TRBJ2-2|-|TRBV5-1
CASSFGTGGPGELFF
TGCGCCAGCAGCTTCGGGACAGGGGGTCCCGGGGAGCTGTTTTTT
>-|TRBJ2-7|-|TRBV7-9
CASSSPGRRLNEQYF
TGTGCCAGCAGCTCGCCGGGCCGGAGATTGAACGAGCAGTACTTC
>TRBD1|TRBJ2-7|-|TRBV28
CASSLSGTAEYEQYF
TGTGCCAGCAGTTTATCCGGGACAGCAGAATACGAGCAGTACTTC
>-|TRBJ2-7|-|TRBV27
CASSLGGHEQYF
TGTGCCAGCAGCCTAGGGGGTCACGAGCAGTACTTC
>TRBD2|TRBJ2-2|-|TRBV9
CASSEGSSGRTGELFF
TGTGCCAGCAGCGAGGGGTCGAGCGGGAGAACCGGGGAGCTGTTTTTT